This note documents a single T cell receptor (beta chain) sequence. Germline trimming cut 5 bases from V and 7 bases from J; bases unmatched to any gene: 4. Germline assignment: CDR1 SGHNT and CDR2 YENEEA. The CDR3 is 12 amino acids. The record originates from a study of blood T cell repertoires in COVID-19. About the study: Researchers got acute and convalescent COVID-19 samples from the United States, Italy and Spain. PBMCs, B-cell-depleted T cells, or T cells provided the cDNA or gDNA that made up the material.

This table comes from immunoSEQ multiplex PCR, and its TCRdb copy is limited to in-frame clones, with some not included. The sample has some 48,000 clones, 88% seen once. This sequence joins TRBV11-3 and TRBJ1-1, with 7 bases fitting TRBD1. The receptor's source is a man in his forties or fifties with active COVID-19. Sequencing was performed on peripheral blood. The DNA for the CDR3 is TGTGCCAGCAGCACAAGACAGGGTGAAGCTTTCTTT. Protein sequence: CASSTRQGEAFF. The complete variable domain, with remaining parts taken from reference TRBV11-3 and TRBJ1-1, reads EAGVVQSPRYKIIEKKQPVAFWCNPISGHNTLYWYLQNLGQGPELLIRYENEEAVDDSQLPKDRFSAERLKGVDSTLKIQPAELGDSAVYLCASSTRQGEAFFGQGTRLTVV.